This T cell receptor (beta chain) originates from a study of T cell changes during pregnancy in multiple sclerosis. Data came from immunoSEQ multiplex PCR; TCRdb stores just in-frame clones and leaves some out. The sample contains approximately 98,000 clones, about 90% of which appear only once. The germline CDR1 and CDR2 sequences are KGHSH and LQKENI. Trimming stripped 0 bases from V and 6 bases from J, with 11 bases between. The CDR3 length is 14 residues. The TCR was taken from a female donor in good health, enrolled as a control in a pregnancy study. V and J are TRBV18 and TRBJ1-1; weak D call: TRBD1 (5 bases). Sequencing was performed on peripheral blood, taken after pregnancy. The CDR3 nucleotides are TGTGCCAGCTCACCACCAGCAGGGCTGTCTGAAGCTTTCTTT. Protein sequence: CASSPPAGLSEAFF.